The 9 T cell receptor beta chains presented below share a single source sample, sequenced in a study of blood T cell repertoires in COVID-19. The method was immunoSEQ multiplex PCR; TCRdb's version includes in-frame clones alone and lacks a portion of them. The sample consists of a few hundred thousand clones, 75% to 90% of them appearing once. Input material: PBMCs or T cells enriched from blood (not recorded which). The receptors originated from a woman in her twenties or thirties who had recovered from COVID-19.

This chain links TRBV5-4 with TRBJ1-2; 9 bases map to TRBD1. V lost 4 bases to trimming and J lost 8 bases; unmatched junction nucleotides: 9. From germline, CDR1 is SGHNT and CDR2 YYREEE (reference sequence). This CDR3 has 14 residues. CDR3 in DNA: TGTGCCAGCAGCCGAGCGACAGGGGGACTAGGCTACACCTTC. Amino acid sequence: CASSRATGGLGYTF.

DNA of the CDR3: TGTGCCAGCAGCCAAGCTGGATTTTTGACAGGAGGCTATGGCTACACCTTC. It translates to CASSQAGFLTGGYGYTF. The V call is TRBV3-1 (or the pseudogene TRBV3-2), the J call TRBJ1-2, with D tentatively TRBD1 (6 bases). The V and J ends lost 1 base and 4 bases respectively, with 19 bases between them. The germline V gene encodes CDR1 LGHDT and CDR2 YNNKEL (reference sequence). CDR3 length equals 17 residues.

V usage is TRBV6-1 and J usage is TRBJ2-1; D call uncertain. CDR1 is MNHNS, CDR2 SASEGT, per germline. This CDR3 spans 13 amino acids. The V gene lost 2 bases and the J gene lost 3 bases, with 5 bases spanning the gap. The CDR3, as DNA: TGTGCCAGCAGTGAAATGAGCTACAATGAGCAGTTCTTC. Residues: CASSEMSYNEQFF.

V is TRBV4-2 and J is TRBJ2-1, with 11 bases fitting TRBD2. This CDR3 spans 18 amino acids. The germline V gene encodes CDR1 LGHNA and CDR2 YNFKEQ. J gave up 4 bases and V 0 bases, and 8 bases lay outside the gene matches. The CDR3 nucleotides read TGTGCCAGCAGCCAAGATCTTTGGGTAGCGGGAGGGTACAATGAGCAGTTCTTC. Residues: CASSQDLWVAGGYNEQFF.

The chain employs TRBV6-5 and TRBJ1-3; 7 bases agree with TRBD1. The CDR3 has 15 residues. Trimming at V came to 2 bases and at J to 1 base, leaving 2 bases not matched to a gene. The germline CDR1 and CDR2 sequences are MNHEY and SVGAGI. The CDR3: CASSYGTESGNTIYF. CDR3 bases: TGTGCCAGCAGTTACGGGACAGAATCTGGAAACACCATATATTTT.

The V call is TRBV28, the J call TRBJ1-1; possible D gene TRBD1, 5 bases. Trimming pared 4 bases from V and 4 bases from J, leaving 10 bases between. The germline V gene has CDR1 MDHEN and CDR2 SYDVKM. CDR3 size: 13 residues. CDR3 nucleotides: TGTGCCAGCAGTTCGGACATCCGCACTGAAGCTTTCTTT. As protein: CASSSDIRTEAFF.

The CDR3 sequence is CASSLVWGGRFYEQYF. Written as DNA, the CDR3 is TGTGCCAGCAGCTTGGTCTGGGGCGGGAGATTCTACGAGCAGTACTTC. This sequence joins TRBV5-6 and TRBJ2-7; 7 bases line up with TRBD2. The CDR3 has 16 amino acids. Trimming cost V 0 bases and J 3 bases; bases outside gene matches: 9. Germline V gene sequence: CDR1 SGHDT, CDR2 YYEEEE.

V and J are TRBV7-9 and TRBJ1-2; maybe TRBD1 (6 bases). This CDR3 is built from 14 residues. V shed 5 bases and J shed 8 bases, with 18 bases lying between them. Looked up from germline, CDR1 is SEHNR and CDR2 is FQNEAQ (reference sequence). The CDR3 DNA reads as TGTGCCAGCAGCCCAGGGGAGGGCTCGGGGGGCTACACCTTC. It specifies CASSPGEGSGGYTF.

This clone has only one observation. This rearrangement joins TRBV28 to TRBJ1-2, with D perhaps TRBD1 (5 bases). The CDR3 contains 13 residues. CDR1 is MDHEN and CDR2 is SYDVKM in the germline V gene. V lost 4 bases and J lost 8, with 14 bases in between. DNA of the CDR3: TGTGCCAGCAGTTCAGGACAACCCTGGGGCTACACCTTC. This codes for CASSSGQPWGYTF.